This T cell receptor (beta chain) was profiled in a study of early T cells in non-severe SARS-CoV-2 infection. Study-wide context: The input, bulk RNA from unsorted whole blood, was sequenced, and chains were unpaired.

This CDR3 region has 17 residues. CDR1 LGHNA and CDR2 YSLEER come from the germline V gene. Trimming shortened V by 3 bases and J by 2 bases, and 16 bases separated the two germline ends. Overall study findings and caveats: VDJdb-based matching was biased toward anti-spike CD8 responses and missed private and CD4 specificities.

Individually, cDNA molecules had unique molecular identifiers attached to them. From the 5' RACE reads, TCRdb called clonotypes with MiXCR, one entry per CDR3 protein. The sample includes about 92,000 distinct CDR3 sequences, roughly 15% of them seen just once. Regarding this clonotype: Its antigen remains unknown.

This TCR derives from an adult who was a healthcare worker with PCR-confirmed SARS-CoV-2 infection or an uninfected control (not recorded which). The specimen sequenced was whole blood. The chain joins TRBV4-3 to TRBJ2-2; D unresolved. The CDR3 loop is CASSHGRPLLNTGELFF. CDR3 in DNA: TGCGCCAGCAGCCATGGACGGCCCCTTCTTAACACCGGGGAGCTGTTTTTT.